The 20 T cell receptor beta chains below come from one sample, sequenced in a study of blood T cell repertoires in COVID-19. Profiling relied on immunoSEQ multiplex PCR, and the TCRdb table lists in-frame clones only, not all of them. The table includes 250,000 to 350,000 clones, about 89% detected once. The sample was peripheral blood. Receptors were obtained from a man aged 30-40 years with acute or convalescent COVID-19.

This rearrangement joins TRBV4-1 to TRBJ2-7; D is perhaps TRBD2 (5 bases). This CDR3 is built from 16 residues. Trimming pared 1 base from V and 0 bases from J, leaving 13 bases between. Germline V gives CDR1 MGHRA, CDR2 YSYEKL. The CDR3, as DNA: TGCGCCAGCAGCCAAGTTGCGGGTAGGAACTCCTACGAGCAGTACTTC. Amino acids: CASSQVAGRNSYEQYF.

This clone has a single count. The J gene is TRBJ1-5, the V gene TRBV27, with a weak D call TRBD1 (6 bases). Looked up from germline, CDR1 is MNHEY and CDR2 is SMNVEV (reference sequence). CDR3 length equals 14 residues. The V and J ends lost 6 bases and 5 bases respectively, with 14 bases between them. The CDR3 sequence: CASSLSGGYQPQHF. CDR3 nucleotide sequence: TGTGCCAGCAGCCTATCGGGGGGCTATCAGCCCCAGCATTTT.

The rearrangement joins TRBV5-1 to TRBJ1-1; 9 bases are shared with TRBD1. The CDR3 spans 16 residues. Germline CDR1 SGHRS, CDR2 YFSETQ. V gave up 4 bases and J gave up 4 bases; unmatched junction bases: 11. Here the CDR3 DNA reads TGCGCCAGCAGCCCAGACAGGGGGGATTTAGGCACTGAAGCTTTCTTT. Translation: CASSPDRGDLGTEAFF.

The rearrangement joins TRBV28 to TRBJ2-4, with D possibly being TRBD1 (6 bases). Germline CDR1 MDHEN, CDR2 SYDVKM. V gave up 1 base and J gave up 9 bases, with 13 bases separating them. The CDR3 covers 14 residues. As DNA, the CDR3 is TGTGCCAGCAGTTTATTTGGGGGCCAAGGCATTCAGTACTTC. This sequence encodes CASSLFGGQGIQYF.

This chain joins TRBV7-2 and TRBJ1-1; D is perhaps TRBD1 (6 bases). V was pared by 6 bases and J by 2 bases, with 16 bases between. This CDR3 has 15 residues. The germline V gene encodes CDR1 SGHTA and CDR2 FQGNSA. The CDR3 nucleotides are TGTGCCAGCAGGAACCAGGGGCAGCTCAACACTGAAGCTTTCTTT. It is translated as CASRNQGQLNTEAFF.

V and J are TRBV25-1 and TRBJ1-3; D not certain. Germline V gene lookup returns CDR1 MGHDK and CDR2 SYGVNS. Trimming removed 7 bases at V and 0 bases at J, with 7 bases between. This CDR3 has 13 residues. CDR3 coding DNA: TGTGCCAGCACTCCGGGCTCTGGAAACACCATATATTTT. Its translation: CASTPGSGNTIYF.

The chain couples TRBV28 to TRBJ2-7; 7 bases fit TRBD2. This CDR3 comprises 12 residues. Trimming cost V 3 bases and J 11 bases; bases outside gene matches: 7. Germline-derived CDR1 and CDR2 are MDHEN and SYDVKM. Here the CDR3 DNA reads TGTGCCAGCAGTTTTTGGGAAGGGAGGGAGTACTTC. Its translation: CASSFWEGREYF.

CDR3 amino acids: CASSKGTGNTGELFF. CDR3 DNA sequence: TGTGCCAGCAGTAAGGGGACAGGGAACACCGGGGAGCTGTTTTTT. The rearrangement links TRBV28 to TRBJ2-2; 8 positions match TRBD1. CDR3 length equals 15 residues. Losses at the gene ends were 5 bases for V and 1 base for J; bases not matched to a gene: 3. CDR1 and CDR2 from the germline V gene are MDHEN and SYDVKM.

This clone was seen just once. The chain carries TRBV19 and TRBJ1-6; 8 positions agree with TRBD1. In germline, CDR1 is LNHDA, CDR2 SQIVND (reference sequence). The junction had 8 bases not matched to a gene; V was cut back by 7 bases and J by 9 bases. The CDR3 runs to 14 residues. CDR3 protein: CASTQDRAGSPLHF. DNA of the CDR3: TGTGCCAGTACCCAGGACAGGGCGGGTTCACCCCTCCACTTT.

The chain recombines TRBV12-3 or TRBV12-4 with TRBJ1-1; D is ambiguous. V was cut by 3 bases and J by 1 base, with 6 bases left in between. The CDR3 covers 13 residues. The CDR3 DNA is TGTGCCAGCAGTTTTAGCCGGAACACTGAAGCTTTCTTT. It encodes CASSFSRNTEAFF.

The gene calls are TRBV29-1 and TRBJ2-1; 13 nucleotides agree with TRBD2. Germline V CDR1 and CDR2: SQVTM, ANQGSEA. The junction had 4 bases not matched to a gene; V was cut back by 7 bases and J by 7 bases. This CDR3 has 13 residues. The CDR3 spells CSGRTSGRNEQFF. In nucleotides, the CDR3 is TGCAGCGGTAGGACTAGCGGGAGAAATGAGCAGTTCTTC.

The gene calls are TRBV10-3 and TRBJ2-1; D is possibly TRBD2 (6 bases). Per the germline V gene, CDR1 is ENHRY and CDR2 is SYGVKD. This CDR3 comprises 15 residues. V was trimmed by 7 bases and J by 0 bases, leaving 13 bases between them. CDR3 region: CAITNGGSSYNEQFF. The CDR3 nucleotides are TGTGCCATCACGAATGGGGGGAGCTCCTACAATGAGCAGTTCTTC.

The V gene is TRBV15, the J gene TRBJ2-3, with a weak D call TRBD2 (5 bases). The CDR3 is made up of 14 amino acids. CDR1 is LNHNV and CDR2 is YYDKDF in the germline V gene (reference sequence). V lost 8 bases and J lost 6, with 18 bases in between. The CDR3 nucleotides are TGTGCCACCCAGTTGGAATGGACGGGGGATACGCAGTATTTT. Translation: CATQLEWTGDTQYF.

The chain is built from TRBV6-5 and TRBJ2-1; D call uncertain. With 6 bases removed from V and 6 bases from J, the gap between germline ends came to 9 bases. The length of the CDR3 is 12 residues. Germline lookup yields CDR1 MNHEY and CDR2 SVGAGI. DNA for the CDR3: TGTGCCAGCAGGGGCAGCACCAATGAGCAGTTCTTC. This codes for CASRGSTNEQFF.

The CDR3 loop is CASSSRPTGNTDTQYF. The CDR3, as DNA: TGTGCCAGCAGTTCCAGGCCGACAGGCAACACAGATACGCAGTATTTT. J is TRBJ2-3 and V is TRBV27; weak D call: TRBD1 (6 bases). The germline gives CDR1 MNHEY, CDR2 SMNVEV (reference sequence). This CDR3 spans 16 amino acids. V lost 4 bases to trimming and J lost 2 bases, with 16 bases between them.

In its sample, this clone was seen once. The chain is built from TRBV9 and TRBJ2-1; a possible D gene is TRBD1 (6 bases). Between the trimmed V and J ends, which lost 0 bases and 4 bases, there was a span of 11 bases. The CDR3 covers 15 residues. Germline loops: CDR1 SGDLS, CDR2 YYNGEE. The CDR3 DNA reads as TGTGCCAGCAGCGTAGGGCAGGGGCCTTACAATGAGCAGTTCTTC. Residues: CASSVGQGPYNEQFF.

The rearrangement links TRBV28 to TRBJ1-6, with 8 bases matching TRBD1. V was clipped by 10 bases and J by 10 bases; unmatched bases: 15. The CDR3 length is 15 residues. Germline-derived CDR1 and CDR2 are MDHEN and SYDVKM. CDR3 coding DNA: TGTGCCATCCCTACCACAGGGGGGTTAGGGTCACCCCTCCACTTT. It codes for CAIPTTGGLGSPLHF.

The DNA for the CDR3 is TGTGCCTGGAGGGTAGGAGGGACTAGCGGGAGGGCTTACTACAATGAGCAGTTCTTC. Its protein is CAWRVGGTSGRAYYNEQFF. The rearrangement joins TRBV30 to TRBJ2-1; 16 nucleotides line up with TRBD2. This CDR3 is 19 amino acids long. Germline CDR1 is GTSNPN and CDR2 is SVGIG (reference sequence). The ends lost 3 bases at V and 3 bases at J; junction bases unmatched: 11.

V and J are TRBV30 and TRBJ2-7; TRBD2 aligns across 9 bases. The CDR3 is 17 residues long. Germline assignment: CDR1 GTSNPN and CDR2 SVGIG (reference sequence). V lost 3 bases to trimming and J lost 4 bases; unmatched junction nucleotides: 16. The CDR3 DNA is TGTGCCTGGAGCGGAGGGACTAGCTCCGGATCGGCATACGAGCAGTACTTC. This gives the protein CAWSGGTSSGSAYEQYF.

This clone was counted between two and nine times. This chain joins TRBV7-8 and TRBJ2-7, with TRBD2 matching over 10 bases. This CDR3 contains 14 residues. J gave up 4 bases and V 2 bases, and 2 bases lay outside the gene matches. Germline V lookup: CDR1 SGHVS, CDR2 FQNEAQ. CDR3 loop: CASSLWTSGYEQYF. The CDR3 DNA is TGTGCCAGCAGCTTATGGACTAGCGGTTACGAGCAGTACTTC.